This T cell receptor beta chain was obtained from a study of T cell responses to AZD1222 COVID-19 vaccine. Measured with immunoSEQ multiplex PCR; TCRdb has only the in-frame clones, and not every one. The profile covers around 100,000 clones, with 90% appearing a single time and approximately 1.2% taken by the ten largest. About this clone itself: The antigen is unknown.

Study results and caveats: At study baseline, merely about 6 AZD1222 recipients were seropositive. No day 14 peak samples; only post-peak repertoires were characterized. White British donors predominated, females outnumbered males, and clonal diversity was possibly underestimated. Reportedly, close to half of spike-specific TCRs are directed against unmutated variant regions.

The CDR3 sequence is 16 residues long. V gave up 3 bases and J gave up 0 bases; unmatched junction bases: 4. Germline loops: CDR1 SGHRS, CDR2 YFSETQ. The TCR originated in an adult in good health. This chain connects TRBV5-1 to TRBJ2-3; TRBD2 matches 10 bases. The specimen comprised peripheral blood, sampled on day 0 of AZD1222 vaccination. CDR3 sequence: CASSSPLAGSTDTQYF. CDR3 nucleotides: TGCGCCAGCAGCTCCCCACTAGCGGGGAGCACAGATACGCAGTATTTT.